This TCR beta chain was recovered during a study of blood T cell repertoires in COVID-19. Study overall: The United States, Italy and Spain supplied acute and convalescent COVID-19 samples.

In the source study's methods: Counts of nucleated cells, estimated from reference gene primer amplification, were obtained. Only in-frame clones appear in the TCRdb table, and some are missing; sequencing was by immunoSEQ multiplex PCR. V and J calls and clone size are copied from that table; D and trimming were computed from the DNA. There are fewer than 350,000 clones in the sample; around nine tenths occur only once, and roughly 5% lies in the top ten. J gave up 4 bases and V 4 bases, and 15 bases lay outside the gene matches. Germline CDR1 WNHNN, CDR2 SYGVQD (reference sequence). The CDR3 is 19 amino acids. Living in roughly 23 US areas, the participants were between 18 and 89 years of age.

This chain joins TRBV10-1 and TRBJ2-3; 12 bases fit TRBD1. The receptor comes from a man between 60 and 70 years old who had recovered from COVID-19. The specimen was PBMCs or T cells enriched from blood (not recorded which). The CDR3 sequence: CASSALPGQGAGGPDTQYF. The CDR3 nucleotides read TGCGCCAGCAGTGCTCTCCCGGGACAGGGGGCGGGAGGCCCAGATACGCAGTATTTT.